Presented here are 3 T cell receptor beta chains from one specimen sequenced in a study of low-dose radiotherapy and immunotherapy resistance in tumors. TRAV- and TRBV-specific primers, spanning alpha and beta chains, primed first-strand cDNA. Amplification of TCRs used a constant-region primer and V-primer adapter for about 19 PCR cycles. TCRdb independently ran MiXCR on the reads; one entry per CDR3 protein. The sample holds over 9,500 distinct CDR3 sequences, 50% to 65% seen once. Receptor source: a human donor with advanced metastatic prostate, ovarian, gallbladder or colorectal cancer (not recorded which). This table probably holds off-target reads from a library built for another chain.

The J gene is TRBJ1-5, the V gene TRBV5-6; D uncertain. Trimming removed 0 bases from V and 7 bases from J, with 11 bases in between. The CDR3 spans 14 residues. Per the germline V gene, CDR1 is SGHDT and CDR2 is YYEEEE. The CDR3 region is CASSLGARSQPQHF. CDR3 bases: TGTGCCAGCAGCTTGGGGGCCCGCTCCCAGCCCCAGCATTTT. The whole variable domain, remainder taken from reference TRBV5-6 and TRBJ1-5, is DAGVTQSPTHLIKTRGQQVTLRCSPKSGHDTVSWYQQALGQGPQFIFQYYEEEERQRGNFPDRFSGHQFPNYSSELNVNALLLGDSALYLCASSLGARSQPQHFGDGTRLSIL.

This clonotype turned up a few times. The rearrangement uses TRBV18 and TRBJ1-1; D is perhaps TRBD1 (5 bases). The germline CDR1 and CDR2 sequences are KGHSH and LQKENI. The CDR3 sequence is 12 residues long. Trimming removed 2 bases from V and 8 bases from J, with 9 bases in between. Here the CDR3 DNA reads TGTGCCAGCTCACCAGGGGGGGACGAAGCTTTCTTT. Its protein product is CASSPGGDEAFF.

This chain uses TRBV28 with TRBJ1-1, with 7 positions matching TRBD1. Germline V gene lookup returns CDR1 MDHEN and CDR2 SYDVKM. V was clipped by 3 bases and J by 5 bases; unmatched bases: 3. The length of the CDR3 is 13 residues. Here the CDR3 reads CASSFGRGTEAFF. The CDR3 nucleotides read TGTGCCAGCAGTTTTGGCAGGGGGACTGAAGCTTTCTTT.